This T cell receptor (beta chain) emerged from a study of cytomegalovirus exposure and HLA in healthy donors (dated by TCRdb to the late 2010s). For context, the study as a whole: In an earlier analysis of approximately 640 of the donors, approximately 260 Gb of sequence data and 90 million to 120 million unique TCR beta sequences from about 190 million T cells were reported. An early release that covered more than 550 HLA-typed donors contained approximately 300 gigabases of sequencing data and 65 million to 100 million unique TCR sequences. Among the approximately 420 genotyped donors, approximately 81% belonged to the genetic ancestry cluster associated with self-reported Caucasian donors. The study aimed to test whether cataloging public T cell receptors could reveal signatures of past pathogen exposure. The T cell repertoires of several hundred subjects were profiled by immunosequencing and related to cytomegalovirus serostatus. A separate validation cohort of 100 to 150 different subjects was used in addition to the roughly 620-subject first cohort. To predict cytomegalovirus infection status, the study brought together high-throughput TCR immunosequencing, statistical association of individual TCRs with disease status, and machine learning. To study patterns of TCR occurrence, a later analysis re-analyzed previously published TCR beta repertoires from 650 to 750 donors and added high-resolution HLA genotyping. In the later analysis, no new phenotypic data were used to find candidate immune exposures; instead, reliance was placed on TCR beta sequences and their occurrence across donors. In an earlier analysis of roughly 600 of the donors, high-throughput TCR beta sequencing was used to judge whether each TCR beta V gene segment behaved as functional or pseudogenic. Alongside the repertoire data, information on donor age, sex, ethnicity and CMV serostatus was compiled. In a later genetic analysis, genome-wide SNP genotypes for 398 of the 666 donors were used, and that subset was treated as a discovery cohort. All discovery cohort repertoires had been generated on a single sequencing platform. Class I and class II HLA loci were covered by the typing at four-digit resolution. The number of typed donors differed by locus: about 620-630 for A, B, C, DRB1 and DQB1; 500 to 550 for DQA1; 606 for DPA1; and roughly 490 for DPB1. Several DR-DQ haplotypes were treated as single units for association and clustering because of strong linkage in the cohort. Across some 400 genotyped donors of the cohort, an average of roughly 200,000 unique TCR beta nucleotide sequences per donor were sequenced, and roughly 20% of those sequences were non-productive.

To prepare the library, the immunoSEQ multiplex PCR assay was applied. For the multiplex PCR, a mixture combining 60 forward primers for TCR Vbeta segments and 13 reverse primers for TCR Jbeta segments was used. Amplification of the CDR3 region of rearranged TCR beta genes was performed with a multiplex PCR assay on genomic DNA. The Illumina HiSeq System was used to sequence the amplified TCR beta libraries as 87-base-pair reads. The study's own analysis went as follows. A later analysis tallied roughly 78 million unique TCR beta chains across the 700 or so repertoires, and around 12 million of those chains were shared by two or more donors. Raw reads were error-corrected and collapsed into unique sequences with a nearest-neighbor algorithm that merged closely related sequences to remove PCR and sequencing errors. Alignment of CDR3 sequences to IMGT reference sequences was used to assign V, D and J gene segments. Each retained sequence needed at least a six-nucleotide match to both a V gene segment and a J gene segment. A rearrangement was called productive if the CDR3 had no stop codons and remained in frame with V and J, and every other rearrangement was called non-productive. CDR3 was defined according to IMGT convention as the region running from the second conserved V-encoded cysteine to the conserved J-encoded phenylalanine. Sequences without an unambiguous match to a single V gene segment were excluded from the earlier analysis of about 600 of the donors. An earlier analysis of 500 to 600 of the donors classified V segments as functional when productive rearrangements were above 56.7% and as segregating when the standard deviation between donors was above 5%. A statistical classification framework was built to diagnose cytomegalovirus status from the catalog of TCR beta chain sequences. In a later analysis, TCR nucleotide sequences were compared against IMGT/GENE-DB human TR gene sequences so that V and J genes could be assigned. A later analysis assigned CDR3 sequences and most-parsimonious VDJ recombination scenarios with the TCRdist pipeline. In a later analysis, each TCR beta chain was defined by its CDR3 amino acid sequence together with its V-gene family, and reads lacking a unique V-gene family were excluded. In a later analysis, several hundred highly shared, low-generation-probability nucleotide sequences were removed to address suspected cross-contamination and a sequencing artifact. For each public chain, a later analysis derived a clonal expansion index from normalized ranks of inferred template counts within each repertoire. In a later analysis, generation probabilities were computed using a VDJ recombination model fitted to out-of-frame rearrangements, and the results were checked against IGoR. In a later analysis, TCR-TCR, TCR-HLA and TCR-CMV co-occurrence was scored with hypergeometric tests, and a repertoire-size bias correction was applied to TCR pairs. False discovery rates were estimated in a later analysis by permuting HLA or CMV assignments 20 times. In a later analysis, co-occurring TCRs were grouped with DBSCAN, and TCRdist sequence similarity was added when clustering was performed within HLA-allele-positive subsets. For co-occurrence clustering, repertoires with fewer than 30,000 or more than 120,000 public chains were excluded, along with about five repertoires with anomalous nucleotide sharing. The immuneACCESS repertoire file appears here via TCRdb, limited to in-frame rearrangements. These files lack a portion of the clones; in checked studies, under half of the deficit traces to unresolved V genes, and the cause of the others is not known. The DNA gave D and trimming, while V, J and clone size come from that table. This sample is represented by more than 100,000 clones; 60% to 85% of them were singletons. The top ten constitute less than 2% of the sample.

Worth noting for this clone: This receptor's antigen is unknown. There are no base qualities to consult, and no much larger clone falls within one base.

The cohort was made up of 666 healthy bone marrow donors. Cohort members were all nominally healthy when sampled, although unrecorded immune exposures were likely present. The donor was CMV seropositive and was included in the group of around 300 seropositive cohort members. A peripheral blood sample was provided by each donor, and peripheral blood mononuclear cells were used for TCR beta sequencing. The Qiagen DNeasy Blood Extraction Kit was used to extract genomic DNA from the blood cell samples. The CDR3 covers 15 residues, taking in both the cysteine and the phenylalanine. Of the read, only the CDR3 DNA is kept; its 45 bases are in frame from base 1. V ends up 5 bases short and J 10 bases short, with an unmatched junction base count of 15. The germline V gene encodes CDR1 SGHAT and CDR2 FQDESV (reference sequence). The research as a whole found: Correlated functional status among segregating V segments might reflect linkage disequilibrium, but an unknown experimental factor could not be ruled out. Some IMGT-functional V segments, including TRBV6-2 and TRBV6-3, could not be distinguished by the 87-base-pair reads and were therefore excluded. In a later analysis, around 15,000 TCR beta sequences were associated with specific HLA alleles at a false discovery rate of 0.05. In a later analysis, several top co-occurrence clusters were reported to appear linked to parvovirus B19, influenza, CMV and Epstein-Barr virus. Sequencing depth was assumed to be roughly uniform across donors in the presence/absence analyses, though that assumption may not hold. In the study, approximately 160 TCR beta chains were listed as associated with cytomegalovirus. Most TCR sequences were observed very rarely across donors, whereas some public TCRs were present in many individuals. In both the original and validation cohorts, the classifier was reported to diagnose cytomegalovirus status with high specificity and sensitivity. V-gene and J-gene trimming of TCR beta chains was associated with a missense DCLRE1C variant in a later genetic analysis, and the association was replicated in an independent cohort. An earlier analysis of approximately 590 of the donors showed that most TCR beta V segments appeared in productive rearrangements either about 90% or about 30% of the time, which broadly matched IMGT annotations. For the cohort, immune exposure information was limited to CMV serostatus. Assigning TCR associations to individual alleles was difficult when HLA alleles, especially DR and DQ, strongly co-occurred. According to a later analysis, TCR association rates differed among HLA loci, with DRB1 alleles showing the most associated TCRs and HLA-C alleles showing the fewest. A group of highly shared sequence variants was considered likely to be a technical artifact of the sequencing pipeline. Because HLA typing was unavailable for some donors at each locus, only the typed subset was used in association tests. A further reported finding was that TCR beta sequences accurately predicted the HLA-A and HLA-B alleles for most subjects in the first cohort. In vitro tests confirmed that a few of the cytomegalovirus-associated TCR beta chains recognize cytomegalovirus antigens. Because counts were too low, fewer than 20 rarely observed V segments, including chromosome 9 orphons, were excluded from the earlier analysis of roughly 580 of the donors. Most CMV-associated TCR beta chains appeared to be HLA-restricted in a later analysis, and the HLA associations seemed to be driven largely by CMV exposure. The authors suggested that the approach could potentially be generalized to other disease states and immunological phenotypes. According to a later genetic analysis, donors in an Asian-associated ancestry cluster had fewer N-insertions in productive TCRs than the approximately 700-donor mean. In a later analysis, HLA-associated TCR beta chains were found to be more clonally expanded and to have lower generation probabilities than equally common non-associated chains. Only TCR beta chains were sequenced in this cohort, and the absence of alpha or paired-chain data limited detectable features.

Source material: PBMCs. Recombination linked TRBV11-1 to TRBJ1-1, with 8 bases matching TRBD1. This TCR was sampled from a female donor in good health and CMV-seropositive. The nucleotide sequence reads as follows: TGTGCCAGCAGCGAGGACAGGGTTGGCTCCCTCGGAGCTTTCTTT. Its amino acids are CASSEDRVGSLGAFF.